The clone carrying this T cell receptor (beta chain) was counted at least ten times. What it binds is not known. This CDR3 is 13 amino acids long. Germline CDR1 reads SQVTM; CDR2 reads ANQGSEA. V dropped 5 bases and J dropped 0; count of bases not matched to a gene: 3. The sample belongs to a study of spatial heterogeneity in lung cancer. Study-wide background: Consistent detection of more beta-chain than alpha-chain sequences was observed.

Time point of the sample: sample taken at primary tumor resection. Whole RNA, which was extracted from tumor, nontumor lung tissue or frozen PBMC, was sequenced without any cell sorting. Untreated early-stage non-small cell lung cancer patients, around 70 in total, were the donors. General study points: There were more appearances of ubiquitous expanded tumor TCRs in blood at resection than at follow-up.

A unique molecular identifier was carried by every single TCR cDNA molecule. TCRdb reprocessed the 5' RACE reads via MiXCR and lists one record per CDR3 protein. The sample yields tens of thousands of distinct CDR3 sequences, roughly 7% seen once. This receptor was identified in a female donor with early-stage non-small cell lung cancer. Sample: PBMCs, taken at surgery. The gene calls are TRBV29-1 and TRBJ2-7; 8 positions match TRBD1. CDR3 bases: TGCAGCGTTCGGGACAGGAGCTCCTACGAGCAGTACTTC. Translating gives CSVRDRSSYEQYF.